Listed below are T cell receptor beta chains from one sample, sequenced in a study of blood T cell repertoires in COVID-19. Libraries were prepared by immunoSEQ multiplex PCR; TCRdb keeps only in-frame clonotypes and omits some of them. Here the sample spans 150,000 to 190,000 clones, 80% to 90% being singletons. What was sequenced was PBMCs or T cells enriched from blood (not recorded which). These receptors all come from a man in his fifties who had recovered from COVID-19. Each CDR3 is given with its conserved first and last residue. The order of the fields is clone size, J gene, D gene, V gene, CDR3 length, CDR3 DNA, CDR3 protein. The D gene is left open where the match is weak. Expanded clones are given a class, and other clones once, few, many or no size at all.

clone_size: .
j_call: TRBJ1-1
d_call: .
v_call: TRBV27
cdr3_length: 15
cdr3_nt: TGTGCCAGCAGTACAAGACAGGATCTGAACACTGAAGCTTTCTTT
cdr3_aa: CASSTRQDLNTEAFF

clone_size: .
j_call: TRBJ2-7
d_call: TRBD1
v_call: TRBV15
cdr3_length: 15
cdr3_nt: TGTGCCACCAGCAGGCAACAGGGGGCGACGGGGGAGCAGTACTTC
cdr3_aa: CATSRQQGATGEQYF

clone_size: few
j_call: TRBJ2-7
d_call: TRBD2
v_call: TRBV3-1/TRBV3-2
cdr3_length: 17
cdr3_nt: TGTGCCAGCAGCCAAGATCATACAGCGGGGGGCCCTTACGAGCAGTACTTC
cdr3_aa: CASSQDHTAGGPYEQYF

clone_size: .
j_call: TRBJ1-2
d_call: TRBD1
v_call: TRBV5-8
cdr3_length: 15
cdr3_nt: TGTGCCAGCAGCAGCCGGGACAGGGTCTTCTTTAGCTACACCTTC
cdr3_aa: CASSSRDRVFFSYTF

clone_size: .
j_call: TRBJ1-1
d_call: .
v_call: TRBV3-1/TRBV3-2
cdr3_length: 15
cdr3_nt: TGTGCCAGCAGCCCGGCAGGGGCGACGAACACTGAAGCTTTCTTT
cdr3_aa: CASSPAGATNTEAFF

clone_size: .
j_call: TRBJ2-3
d_call: .
v_call: TRBV9
cdr3_length: 13
cdr3_nt: TGTGCCAGCAGCGTAGTCGGTTCAGATACGCAGTATTTT
cdr3_aa: CASSVVGSDTQYF

clone_size: once
j_call: TRBJ2-1
d_call: TRBD2
v_call: TRBV7-6
cdr3_length: 15
cdr3_nt: TGTGCCAGCAGCGTGCTAGCGGGGGGCCTCAATGAGCAGTTCTTC
cdr3_aa: CASSVLAGGLNEQFF

clone_size: .
j_call: TRBJ1-2
d_call: .
v_call: TRBV12-3/TRBV12-4
cdr3_length: 13
cdr3_nt: TGTGCCAGCAGTTTCCGGCAGGACTATGGCTACACCTTC
cdr3_aa: CASSFRQDYGYTF

clone_size: .
j_call: TRBJ1-4
d_call: TRBD1
v_call: TRBV27
cdr3_length: 14
cdr3_nt: TGTGCCAGCAGTTTGCAGGGGGCCACGGAAAAACTGTTTTTT
cdr3_aa: CASSLQGATEKLFF

clone_size: .
j_call: TRBJ2-7
d_call: .
v_call: TRBV11-2
cdr3_length: 14
cdr3_nt: TGTGCCAGCAGCTTATGGGACAACAGCTACGAGCAGTACTTC
cdr3_aa: CASSLWDNSYEQYF

clone_size: .
j_call: TRBJ1-2
d_call: .
v_call: TRBV30
cdr3_length: 13
cdr3_nt: TGTGCCTGGAGTGTAGACAGAAACTATGGCTACACCTTC
cdr3_aa: CAWSVDRNYGYTF

clone_size: .
j_call: TRBJ1-4
d_call: .
v_call: TRBV12-5
cdr3_length: 16
cdr3_nt: TGTGCTAGTGGTTTGGTACAGGGACACCTTAATGAAAAACTGTTTTTT
cdr3_aa: CASGLVQGHLNEKLFF

clone_size: .
j_call: TRBJ2-4
d_call: TRBD2
v_call: TRBV5-1
cdr3_length: 18
cdr3_nt: TGCGCCAGCAGCTTGGGGCTAGCGGGGGACAGGCACGGAAACATTCAGTACTTC
cdr3_aa: CASSLGLAGDRHGNIQYF

clone_size: .
j_call: TRBJ2-6
d_call: TRBD1
v_call: TRBV5-4
cdr3_length: 17
cdr3_nt: TGTGCCAGCAGCTTGGTAGGGGGCAGGACTGGGGCCAACGTCCTGACTTTC
cdr3_aa: CASSLVGGRTGANVLTF

clone_size: .
j_call: TRBJ1-1
d_call: .
v_call: TRBV5-1
cdr3_length: 16
cdr3_nt: TGCGCCAGCAGCTTGGTGGGGGGGCGAGTGAACACTGAAGCTTTCTTT
cdr3_aa: CASSLVGGRVNTEAFF

clone_size: .
j_call: TRBJ1-3
d_call: TRBD1
v_call: TRBV18
cdr3_length: 15
cdr3_nt: TGTGCCAGCTCACCAAACAGGGGGCGGGGAAACACCATATATTTT
cdr3_aa: CASSPNRGRGNTIYF

clone_size: .
j_call: TRBJ1-5
d_call: TRBD1
v_call: TRBV30
cdr3_length: 13
cdr3_nt: TGTGCCTGGAGGGGACAGGGCAGGCAGCCCCAGCATTTT
cdr3_aa: CAWRGQGRQPQHF

clone_size: .
j_call: TRBJ1-5
d_call: TRBD1
v_call: TRBV5-5
cdr3_length: 15
cdr3_nt: TGTGCCAGCAGCTCGACAGGGGGCGGCAATCAGCCCCAGCATTTT
cdr3_aa: CASSSTGGGNQPQHF

clone_size: .
j_call: TRBJ2-7
d_call: .
v_call: TRBV6-5
cdr3_length: 14
cdr3_nt: TGTGCCAGCAGTCCCGGGACATTGGCCTACGAGCAGTACTTC
cdr3_aa: CASSPGTLAYEQYF

clone_size: once
j_call: TRBJ1-2
d_call: .
v_call: TRBV30
cdr3_length: 15
cdr3_nt: TGTGCCTGGAGTGTATCTGGGGCCATCTCTTATGGCTACACCTTC
cdr3_aa: CAWSVSGAISYGYTF

clone_size: .
j_call: TRBJ1-1
d_call: TRBD1
v_call: TRBV25-1
cdr3_length: 14
cdr3_nt: TGTGCCAGCAGTAAGGGACAGGGGAACACTGAAGCTTTCTTT
cdr3_aa: CASSKGQGNTEAFF

clone_size: .
j_call: TRBJ2-1
d_call: TRBD2
v_call: TRBV10-2
cdr3_length: 17
cdr3_nt: TGCGCCAGCAGTTCCACCCTCCTGGGACTAGCGGGGGTTTGGCAGTTCTTC
cdr3_aa: CASSSTLLGLAGVWQFF

clone_size: .
j_call: TRBJ2-5
d_call: TRBD1
v_call: TRBV4-2
cdr3_length: 15
cdr3_nt: TGTGCCAGCAGCCACTCCCGGGACAGTGAGGAGACCCAGTACTTC
cdr3_aa: CASSHSRDSEETQYF

clone_size: few
j_call: TRBJ1-6
d_call: .
v_call: TRBV11-2
cdr3_length: 15
cdr3_nt: TGTGCCAGCAGCTTTAGTCGGACAGAGAATTCACCCCTCCACTTT
cdr3_aa: CASSFSRTENSPLHF

clone_size: once
j_call: TRBJ1-5
d_call: .
v_call: TRBV5-4
cdr3_length: 15
cdr3_nt: TGTGCCAGCAGCGACGGGGTGGCAAGCAATCAGCCCCAGCATTTT
cdr3_aa: CASSDGVASNQPQHF

clone_size: .
j_call: TRBJ2-1
d_call: TRBD1
v_call: TRBV2
cdr3_length: 13
cdr3_nt: TGTGCCAGCCGACAGGGGTCCTACAATGAGCAGTTCTTC
cdr3_aa: CASRQGSYNEQFF

clone_size: once
j_call: TRBJ2-5
d_call: .
v_call: TRBV4-1
cdr3_length: 14
cdr3_nt: TGCGCCAGCAGCCGACAAGCGGAGGGGGAGACCCAGTACTTC
cdr3_aa: CASSRQAEGETQYF

clone_size: .
j_call: TRBJ2-7
d_call: TRBD2
v_call: TRBV12-5
cdr3_length: 16
cdr3_nt: TGTGCTAGTGGTTCCCCAACTAGCGGGGTTTCCTACGAGCAGTACTTC
cdr3_aa: CASGSPTSGVSYEQYF

clone_size: .
j_call: TRBJ1-5
d_call: TRBD1
v_call: TRBV19
cdr3_length: 16
cdr3_nt: TGTGCCAGTCAGACAGGGGGGTCCCTTATCAATCAGCCCCAGCATTTT
cdr3_aa: CASQTGGSLINQPQHF

clone_size: .
j_call: TRBJ2-5
d_call: .
v_call: TRBV27
cdr3_length: 14
cdr3_nt: TGTGCCAGCAGTTTAGGGCCAGGGCAAGAGACCCAGTACTTC
cdr3_aa: CASSLGPGQETQYF

clone_size: .
j_call: TRBJ1-6
d_call: TRBD1
v_call: TRBV9
cdr3_length: 16
cdr3_nt: TGTGCCAGCAGCGTAGGGCCGGGACAGGGGAATTCACCCCTCCACTTT
cdr3_aa: CASSVGPGQGNSPLHF

clone_size: .
j_call: TRBJ1-3
d_call: .
v_call: TRBV20-1
cdr3_length: 14
cdr3_nt: TGCAGTGCTAGTAAAGGGGGCTCTGGAAACACCATATATTTT
cdr3_aa: CSASKGGSGNTIYF

clone_size: .
j_call: TRBJ1-1
d_call: TRBD1
v_call: TRBV18
cdr3_length: 15
cdr3_nt: TGTGCCAGCTCACCAGGGGGACAGCCGAACACTGAAGCTTTCTTT
cdr3_aa: CASSPGGQPNTEAFF

clone_size: many
j_call: TRBJ2-5
d_call: TRBD2
v_call: TRBV6-5
cdr3_length: 14
cdr3_nt: TGTGCCAGCAGCGCGGGGGAAGGCCCAGAGACCCAGTACTTC
cdr3_aa: CASSAGEGPETQYF

clone_size: .
j_call: TRBJ1-1
d_call: .
v_call: TRBV18
cdr3_length: 15
cdr3_nt: TGTGCCAGCTCACCAGCGCCACAGCTGAACACTGAAGCTTTCTTT
cdr3_aa: CASSPAPQLNTEAFF

clone_size: few
j_call: TRBJ1-1
d_call: .
v_call: TRBV7-2
cdr3_length: 14
cdr3_nt: TGTGCCAGCAGCTTAGGGGGGGGCTTCACTGAAGCTTTCTTT
cdr3_aa: CASSLGGGFTEAFF